The TCR beta chain described here comes from a study of cytomegalovirus exposure and HLA in healthy donors. Findings and caveats of the study: Among the sequence variants, a highly shared cluster was likely an artifact of sequencing. With further analysis later on, most CMV-associated TCR beta chains appeared HLA-restricted. Some TCR beta chains (roughly 160 of them) were listed as cytomegalovirus-associated.

As to this clone: Its matching antigen is unknown.

Germline V gene lookup returns CDR1 PRHDT and CDR2 FYEKMQ (reference sequence). The germline V and J ends were trimmed by 2 bases and 3 bases, with 10 bases remaining between them. The CDR3 totals 14 residues. Use of 60 Vbeta and 13 Jbeta primers characterized the PCR. Produced via immunoSEQ multiplex PCR; TCRdb's table is partial and in-frame only. The table includes approximately 130,000 clones, approximately 84% detected once. The V call is TRBV13, the J call TRBJ2-5, with D tentatively TRBD1 (5 bases). Sequenced material: PBMCs. The receptor was derived from a woman in her forties in good health and CMV-seronegative. The CDR3 bases are TGTGCCAGCAGCTTAAGGGGCAGGGAAGAGACCCAGTACTTC. This translates into CASSLRGREETQYF.